One TCR beta chain is described in this entry. The authors' processing: For nucleated cells, counts were estimated from reference gene primer amplification. Clones were read by immunoSEQ multiplex PCR, and TCRdb kept only the in-frame ones, dropping some. V and J calls and clone size follow that table, whereas D and trimming were derived from the DNA. The table has around 15,000 clones, about 90% seen once. The data were obtained in a study of blood T cell repertoires in COVID-19. The CDR3 sequence is 16 residues long. In germline, CDR1 is LGHDT, CDR2 YNNKEL (reference sequence). Trimming took 0 bases from V and 4 from J, leaving 15 bases between them.

The chain joins TRBV3-1 (or the pseudogene TRBV3-2) to TRBJ1-2, with a weak D call TRBD1 (6 bases). Sequenced material: peripheral blood. The receptor comes from a human donor in a cohort sampled during active COVID-19. The CDR3 loop is CASSQDGTPTPYGYTF. The CDR3 nucleotides are TGTGCCAGCAGCCAAGACGGGACACCAACACCCTATGGCTACACCTTC.